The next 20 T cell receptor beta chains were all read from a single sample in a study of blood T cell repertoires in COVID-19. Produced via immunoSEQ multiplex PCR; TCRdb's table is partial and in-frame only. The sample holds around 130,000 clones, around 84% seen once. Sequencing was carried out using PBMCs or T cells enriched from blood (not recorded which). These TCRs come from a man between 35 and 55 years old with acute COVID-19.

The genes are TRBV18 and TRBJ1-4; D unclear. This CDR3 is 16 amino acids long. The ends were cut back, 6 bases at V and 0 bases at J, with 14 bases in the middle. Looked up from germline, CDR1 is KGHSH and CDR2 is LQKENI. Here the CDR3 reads CASSPFDPTTNEKLFF. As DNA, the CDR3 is TGTGCCAGCTCCCCTTTTGATCCTACAACTAATGAAAAACTGTTTTTT.

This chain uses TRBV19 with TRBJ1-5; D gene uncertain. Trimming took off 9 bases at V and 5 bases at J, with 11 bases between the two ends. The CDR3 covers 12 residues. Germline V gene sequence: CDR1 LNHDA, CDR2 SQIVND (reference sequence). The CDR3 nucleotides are TGTGCCAGCCGGGCAGCGGATCAGCCCCAGCATTTT. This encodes CASRAADQPQHF.

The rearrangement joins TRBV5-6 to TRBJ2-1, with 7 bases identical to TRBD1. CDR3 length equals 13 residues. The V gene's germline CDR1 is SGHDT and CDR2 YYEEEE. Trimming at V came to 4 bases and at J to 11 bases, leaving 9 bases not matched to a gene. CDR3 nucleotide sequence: TGTGCCAGCAGCGATTCGCGACAGGGAAAGCAGTTCTTC. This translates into CASSDSRQGKQFF.

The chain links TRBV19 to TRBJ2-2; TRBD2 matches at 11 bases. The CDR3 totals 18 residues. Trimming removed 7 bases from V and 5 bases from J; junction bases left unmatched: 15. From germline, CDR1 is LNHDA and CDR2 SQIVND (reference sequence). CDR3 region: CASTEDSGRALGTGELFF. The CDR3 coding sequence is TGTGCCAGTACCGAAGATAGCGGGAGGGCCTTAGGAACCGGGGAGCTGTTTTTT.

The CDR3 nucleotides read TGTGCCAGCAGCTCGACAGGGGTGAACACCGGGGAGCTGTTTTTT. It is translated as CASSSTGVNTGELFF. J is TRBJ2-2 and V is TRBV7-2, with TRBD1 matching over 8 bases. V gave up 4 bases and J gave up 1 base; unmatched junction bases: 2. CDR1 and CDR2 from the germline V gene are SGHTA and FQGNSA. The length of the CDR3 is 15 residues.

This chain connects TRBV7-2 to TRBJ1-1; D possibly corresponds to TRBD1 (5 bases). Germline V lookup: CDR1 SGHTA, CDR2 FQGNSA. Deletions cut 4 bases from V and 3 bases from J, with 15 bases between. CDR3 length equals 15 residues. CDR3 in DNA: TGTGCCAGCAGCTCCGCCAGTAAGGGGCACACTGAAGCTTTCTTT. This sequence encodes CASSSASKGHTEAFF.

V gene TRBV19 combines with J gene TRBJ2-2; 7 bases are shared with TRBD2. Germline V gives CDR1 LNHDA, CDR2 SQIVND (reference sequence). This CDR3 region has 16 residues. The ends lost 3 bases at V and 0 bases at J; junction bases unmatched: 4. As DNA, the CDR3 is TGTGCCAGTAGTATTCCCCGGGGGGCGAACACCGGGGAGCTGTTTTTT. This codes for CASSIPRGANTGELFF.

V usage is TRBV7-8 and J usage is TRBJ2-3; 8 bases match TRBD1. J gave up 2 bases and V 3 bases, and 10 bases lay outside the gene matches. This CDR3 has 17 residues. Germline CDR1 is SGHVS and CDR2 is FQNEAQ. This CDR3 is CASSLGSQGANTDTQYF. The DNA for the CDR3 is TGTGCCAGCAGCTTGGGGAGTCAGGGGGCGAACACAGATACGCAGTATTTT.

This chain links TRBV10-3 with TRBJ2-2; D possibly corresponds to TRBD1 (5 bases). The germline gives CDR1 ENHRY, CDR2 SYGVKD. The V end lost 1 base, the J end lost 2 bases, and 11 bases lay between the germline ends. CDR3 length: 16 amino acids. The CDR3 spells CAISELGTGNTGELFF. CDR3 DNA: TGTGCCATCAGTGAGTTGGGTACAGGTAACACCGGGGAGCTGTTTTTT.

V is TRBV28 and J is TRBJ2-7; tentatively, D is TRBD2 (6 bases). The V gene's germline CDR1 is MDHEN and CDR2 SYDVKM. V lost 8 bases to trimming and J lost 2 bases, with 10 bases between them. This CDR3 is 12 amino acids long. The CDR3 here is CASGGSTYEQYF. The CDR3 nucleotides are TGTGCCAGCGGGGGGAGTACCTACGAGCAGTACTTC.

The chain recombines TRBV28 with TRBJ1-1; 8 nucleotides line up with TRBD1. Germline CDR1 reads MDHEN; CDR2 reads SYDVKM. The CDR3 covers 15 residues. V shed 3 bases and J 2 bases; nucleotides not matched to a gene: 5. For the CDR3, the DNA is TGTGCCAGCAGTTTCCCCGGACAGGGAAACACTGAAGCTTTCTTT. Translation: CASSFPGQGNTEAFF.

The CDR3 nucleotides are TGTGCCTGGAGGCCAGCGGGGGACACAGATACGCAGTATTTT. It translates to CAWRPAGDTDTQYF. The chain joins TRBV30 to TRBJ2-3; TRBD2 matches at 8 bases. The ends lost 3 bases at V and 2 bases at J; junction bases unmatched: 4. The CDR3 is 14 amino acids. Germline V gene data show CDR1 as GTSNPN and CDR2 as SVGIG (reference sequence). The complete variable domain, with remaining parts taken from reference TRBV30 and TRBJ2-3, reads SQTIHQWPATLVQPVGSPLSLECTVEGTSNPNLYWYRQAAGRGLQLLFYSVGIGQISSEVPQNLSASRPQDRQFILSSKKLLLSDSGFYLCAWRPAGDTDTQYFGPGTRLTVL.

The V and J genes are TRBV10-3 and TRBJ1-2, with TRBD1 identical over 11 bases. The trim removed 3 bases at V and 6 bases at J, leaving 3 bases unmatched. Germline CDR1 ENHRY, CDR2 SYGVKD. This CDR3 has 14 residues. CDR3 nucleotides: TGTGCCATCAGTGACGGACAGGGGGCCAATGGCTACACCTTC. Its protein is CAISDGQGANGYTF.

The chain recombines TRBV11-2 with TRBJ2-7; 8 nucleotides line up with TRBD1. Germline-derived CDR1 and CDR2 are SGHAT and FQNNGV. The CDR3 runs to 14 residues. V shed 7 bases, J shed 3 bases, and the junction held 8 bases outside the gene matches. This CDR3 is CASNRGQDRYEQYF. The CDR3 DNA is TGTGCCAGCAACCGGGGACAGGACCGCTACGAGCAGTACTTC.

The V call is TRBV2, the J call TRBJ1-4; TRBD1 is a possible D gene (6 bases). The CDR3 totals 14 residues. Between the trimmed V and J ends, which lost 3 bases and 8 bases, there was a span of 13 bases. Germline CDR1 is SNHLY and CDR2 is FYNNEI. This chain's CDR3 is CASSDLSRGEKLFF. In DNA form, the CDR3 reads TGTGCCAGCAGTGACCTATCCAGGGGCGAAAAACTGTTTTTT.

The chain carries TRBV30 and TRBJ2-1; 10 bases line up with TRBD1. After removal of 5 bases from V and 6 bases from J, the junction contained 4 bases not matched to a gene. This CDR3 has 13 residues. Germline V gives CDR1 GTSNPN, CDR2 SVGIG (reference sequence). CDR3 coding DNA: TGTGCCTGGGGGACAGGGGTAAGCAATGAGCAGTTCTTC. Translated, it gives CAWGTGVSNEQFF. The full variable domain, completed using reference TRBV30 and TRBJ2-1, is SQTIHQWPATLVQPVGSPLSLECTVEGTSNPNLYWYRQAAGRGLQLLFYSVGIGQISSEVPQNLSASRPQDRQFILSSKKLLLSDSGFYLCAWGTGVSNEQFFGPGTRLTVL.

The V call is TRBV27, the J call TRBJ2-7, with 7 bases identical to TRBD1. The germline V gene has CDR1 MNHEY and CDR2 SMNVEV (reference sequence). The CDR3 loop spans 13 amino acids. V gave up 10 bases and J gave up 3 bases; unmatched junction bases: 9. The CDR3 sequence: CATKKGDSYEQYF. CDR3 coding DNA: TGTGCCACTAAAAAGGGGGACAGCTACGAGCAGTACTTC.

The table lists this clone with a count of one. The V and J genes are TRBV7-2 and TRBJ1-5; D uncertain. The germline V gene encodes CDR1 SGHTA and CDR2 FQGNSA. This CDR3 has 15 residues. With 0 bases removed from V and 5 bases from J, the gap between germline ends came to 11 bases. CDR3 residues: CASSLAPNPYQPQHF. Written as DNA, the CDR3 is TGTGCCAGCAGCTTAGCGCCTAACCCATATCAGCCCCAGCATTTT.

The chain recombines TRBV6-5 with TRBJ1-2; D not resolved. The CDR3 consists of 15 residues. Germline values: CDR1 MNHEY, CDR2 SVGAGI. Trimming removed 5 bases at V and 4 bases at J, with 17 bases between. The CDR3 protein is CASSPVLYGGYGYTF. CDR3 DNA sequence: TGTGCCAGCAGTCCGGTCCTCTACGGCGGCTATGGCTACACCTTC.

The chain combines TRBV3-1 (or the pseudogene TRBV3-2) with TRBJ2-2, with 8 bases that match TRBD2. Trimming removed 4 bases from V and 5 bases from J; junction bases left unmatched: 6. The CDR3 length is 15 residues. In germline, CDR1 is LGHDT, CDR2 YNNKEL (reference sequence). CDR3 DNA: TGTGCCAGCAGCCCAAGCGGGAGTAGAACCGGGGAGCTGTTTTTT. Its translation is CASSPSGSRTGELFF.